The following is a T cell receptor beta chain sequence with its context. No antigen is known for it. Germline V gives CDR1 MGHRA, CDR2 YSYEKL. The germline V and J ends were trimmed by 5 bases and 1 base, with 14 bases remaining between them. CDR3 size: 16 residues. TCRdb's copy holds only in-frame clones and misses some; the assay was immunoSEQ multiplex PCR. The sample lists tens of thousands of clones, under 75% occurring once. This entry belongs to a study of vaccination effects on CD4 cells after COVID-19. Study-wide results and caveats: Clones that were induced by infection or by vaccine showed marked contraction late after vaccination.

Before sequencing took place, the ViraFEST assay used viral peptide pools to expand antigen-specific CD4+ T cells. It was after 10 days of culture that CD4+ T cells were isolated. Prior SARS-CoV-2 infection was absent in the vaccine recipients, as shown by negative nucleocapsid antibodies. Peptides at around 10 ug/ml and IL-2 at around 9.3 IU/ml were added to a few million PBMC per well. The rearrangement joins TRBV4-1 to TRBJ2-2; D ambiguous. Here the sequenced sample was CD4+ T cells from PBMCs cultured with HCoV-OC43 spike peptides, taken before COVID-19 vaccination. The subset: HCoV-OC43 spike overlapping peptide pool stimulation. The origin of this receptor is a human donor who received a COVID-19 vaccine. CDR3 sequence: CASSSPLKVNTGELFF. The CDR3 DNA follows: TGCGCCAGCAGCTCCCCGTTGAAGGTGAACACCGGGGAGCTGTTTTTT.